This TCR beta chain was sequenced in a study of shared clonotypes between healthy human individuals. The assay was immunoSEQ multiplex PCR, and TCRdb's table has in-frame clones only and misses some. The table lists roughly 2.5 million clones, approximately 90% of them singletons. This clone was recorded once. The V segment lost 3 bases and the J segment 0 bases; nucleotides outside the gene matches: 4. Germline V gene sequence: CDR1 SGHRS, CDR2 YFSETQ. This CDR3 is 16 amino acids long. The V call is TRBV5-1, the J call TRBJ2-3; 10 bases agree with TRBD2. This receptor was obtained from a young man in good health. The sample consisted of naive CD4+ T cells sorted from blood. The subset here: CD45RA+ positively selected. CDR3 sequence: CASSSGLASSTDTQYF. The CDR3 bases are TGCGCCAGCAGCTCGGGACTAGCGAGTAGCACAGATACGCAGTATTTT.